Below, 29 T cell receptor beta chains from the same sample are listed, as sequenced in a study of shared clonotypes between healthy human individuals. TCRdb's copy holds only in-frame clones and misses some; the assay was immunoSEQ multiplex PCR. The profile shows roughly 2.6 million clones, around 94% of them singletons. The material sequenced was naive CD4+ T cells sorted from blood. The sample's subset: CD45RA+ positively selected. These receptors originate from a man aged 18 to 30 in good health.

This clone was counted a single time. In the same sample, other DNA sequences code for this CDR3. V and J are TRBV10-3 and TRBJ2-3, with TRBD1 identical over 8 bases. Germline V gene sequence: CDR1 ENHRY, CDR2 SYGVKD. The CDR3 runs 14 residues. V was pared by 9 bases and J by 3 bases, with 8 bases of the junction left unmatched. CDR3: CAISGQGGTDTQYF. Here the CDR3 DNA reads TGTGCCATATCTGGACAGGGTGGGACAGATACGCAGTATTTT.

This clone was recorded only once. This chain joins TRBV7-9 and TRBJ1-2; D is possibly TRBD1 (5 bases). CDR3 size: 14 residues. Germline assignment: CDR1 SEHNR and CDR2 FQNEAQ (reference sequence). V lost 6 bases and J 4 bases, leaving 15 bases between the germline ends. In DNA form, the CDR3 reads TGTGCCAGCAGGGGGGAGAGCCCGCTCTATGGCTACACCTTC. Its protein is CASRGESPLYGYTF.

The chain couples TRBV18 to TRBJ2-2; D possibly uses TRBD1 or TRBD2 (6 bases each). The CDR3 length is 15 residues. Trimming took 8 bases from V and 3 from J, leaving 16 bases between them. Germline values: CDR1 KGHSH, CDR2 LQKENI. Written as DNA, the CDR3 is TGTGCCAGCCGAAAGGGGGGACCTTACACCGGGGAGCTGTTTTTT. Amino acids: CASRKGGPYTGELFF.

About this clone itself: Other DNA sequences within the sample encode an identical CDR3. The rearrangement links TRBV7-9 to TRBJ2-1; TRBD2 agrees at 10 bases. The V and J ends lost 5 bases and 0 bases, in that order; junction bases with no gene match: 4. Germline assignment: CDR1 SEHNR and CDR2 FQNEAQ (reference sequence). CDR3 length: 16 amino acids. CDR3 in DNA: TGTGCCAGCAGCCATAGCGGGAGGAGCTCCTACAATGAGCAGTTCTTC. Its protein product is CASSHSGRSSYNEQFF.

The chain employs TRBV23-1 and TRBJ1-6; D is uncertain. TRBV23-1 is placed among ORFs of uncertain function. V was shortened by 4 bases and J by 10 bases, with 5 bases between the two germline ends. The CDR3 is made up of 11 amino acids. The CDR3 DNA reads as TGCGCCAGCAGTCCCCCGTCACCCCTCCACTTT. It specifies CASSPPSPLHF.

The rearrangement joins TRBV2 to TRBJ1-6; tentatively, D is TRBD1 (6 bases). The CDR3 is 14 amino acids. V gave up 6 bases and J gave up 6 bases, with 12 bases separating them. Germline V lookup: CDR1 SNHLY, CDR2 FYNNEI. CDR3 coding DNA: TGTGCCAGCAGGGACAACAGGGCTAATTCACCCCTCCACTTT. Translated: CASRDNRANSPLHF.

This clone was seen more than once but under ten times. V gene TRBV5-5 combines with J gene TRBJ1-5; 7 bases map to TRBD1. V lost 0 bases to trimming and J lost 4 bases; unmatched junction nucleotides: 4. CDR1 is SGHKS and CDR2 is YYEKEE in the germline V gene (reference sequence). This CDR3 contains 15 residues. The CDR3 loop is CASSLGWTGNQPQHF. The CDR3 DNA reads TGTGCCAGCAGCTTGGGATGGACAGGAAATCAGCCCCAGCATTTT.

This chain joins TRBV30 and TRBJ2-1, with 9 bases fitting TRBD2. Germline CDR1 is GTSNPN and CDR2 is SVGIG (reference sequence). CDR3 size: 17 residues. The V gene end was trimmed by 2 bases and the J gene end by 0 bases; junction bases not matched to a gene: 8. This chain's CDR3 is CAWSFTLTSGSYNEQFF. DNA of the CDR3: TGTGCCTGGAGTTTTACCCTGACTAGCGGCTCCTACAATGAGCAGTTCTTC.

The chain employs TRBV10-2 and TRBJ1-1; D is unresolved. Germline V gives CDR1 WSHSY, CDR2 SAAADI. CDR3 length: 12 residues. With 6 bases removed from V and 1 base from J, the gap between germline ends came to 6 bases. The DNA for the CDR3 is TGCGCCAGCAGCCCGTGGAACACTGAAGCTTTCTTT. This translates into CASSPWNTEAFF.

This clone has a single count. The chain combines TRBV7-9 with TRBJ2-6; D is unresolved. The CDR3 covers 15 residues. V lost 7 bases and J 0 bases, leaving 10 bases between the germline ends. Germline values: CDR1 SEHNR, CDR2 FQNEAQ (reference sequence). Here the CDR3 reads CASTRTSSGANVLTF. The CDR3 region has the DNA TGTGCCAGCACCAGAACGAGCTCTGGGGCCAACGTCCTGACTTTC.

The rearrangement uses TRBV4-3 and TRBJ2-5; the match to TRBD2 covers 9 bases. CDR1 and CDR2 from the germline V gene are LGHNA and YSLEER. The CDR3 runs to 16 residues. Germline trimming cut 4 bases from V and 4 bases from J; bases unmatched to any gene: 10. The CDR3 is CASSLFSGREGETQYF. The CDR3 DNA sequence: TGCGCCAGCAGCCTTTTTAGCGGGAGAGAGGGAGAGACCCAGTACTTC.

The genes are TRBV7-9 and TRBJ2-1, with TRBD2 matching 11 bases. Unmatched junction bases numbered 12, after V lost 2 bases and J lost 6 bases. The germline V gene has CDR1 SEHNR and CDR2 FQNEAQ (reference sequence). The CDR3 contains 18 residues. CDR3: CASSLYSGGAYHPNEQFF. The DNA of the CDR3 is TGTGCCAGCAGCTTATATAGCGGGGGGGCCTACCACCCCAATGAGCAGTTCTTC.

The V call is TRBV19, the J call TRBJ1-5; 8 nucleotides align to TRBD1. The CDR3 contains 18 residues. Looked up from germline, CDR1 is LNHDA and CDR2 is SQIVND (reference sequence). V dropped 4 bases and J dropped 2; count of bases not matched to a gene: 13. The CDR3 bases are TGTGCCAGTAGTACCCGGACAGGGAAAACGGGTGGCAATCAGCCCCAGCATTTT. It is translated as CASSTRTGKTGGNQPQHF.

For this clone: The identical CDR3 is also encoded by other nucleotide sequences in the sample. V gene TRBV6-5 combines with J gene TRBJ2-3; the D gene is possibly TRBD2 (5 bases). The CDR3 runs 12 residues. CDR1 MNHEY and CDR2 SVGAGI come from the germline V gene. V was trimmed by 11 bases and J by 6 bases, leaving 15 bases between them. CDR3 nucleotide sequence: TGTGCCTCAGGCCGGGGAGCCGATACGCAGTATTTT. It encodes CASGRGADTQYF.

The chain couples TRBV21-1 to TRBJ2-1. TRBV21-1 is deemed a pseudogene. CDR3 length equals 17 residues. The CDR3 bases are TGTGCCAGCAGCAAAGCACTCCGGGCGGCCCCATACAATGAGCAGTTCTTC. This encodes CASSKALRAAPYNEQFF.

The gene calls are TRBV7-2 and TRBJ2-3; TRBD2 agrees at 9 bases. Trimming removed 1 base from V and 5 bases from J; junction bases left unmatched: 16. CDR1 is SGHTA, CDR2 FQGNSA, per germline. The CDR3 has 19 amino acids. Here the CDR3 reads CASSLVVLGAGGPGDTQYF. The DNA for the CDR3 is TGTGCCAGCAGCTTAGTGGTTCTGGGGGCGGGAGGGCCAGGAGATACGCAGTATTTT.

The rearrangement uses TRBV6-5 and TRBJ2-3; D remains unclear. Trimming took 10 bases from V and 6 from J, leaving 11 bases between them. The CDR3 has 11 residues. CDR1 is MNHEY and CDR2 is SVGAGI in the germline V gene. CDR3 in amino acids: CATKTRDTQYF. The CDR3 DNA reads TGTGCCACCAAGACCCGGGATACGCAGTATTTT.

This clone was found once. This chain connects TRBV30 to TRBJ2-7, with TRBD1 matching over 7 bases. Germline assignment: CDR1 GTSNPN and CDR2 SVGIG (reference sequence). CDR3 length: 12 amino acids. Trimming removed 5 bases from V and 2 bases from J; junction bases left unmatched: 3. CDR3 in amino acids: CAWGQETYEQYF. The CDR3 DNA follows: TGTGCCTGGGGACAGGAAACCTACGAGCAGTACTTC.

A single count supports this clone. Additional DNA sequences in this sample encode the identical CDR3. The chain is built from TRBV7-2 and TRBJ2-2; 9 bases line up with TRBD1. Germline CDR1 reads SGHTA; CDR2 reads FQGNSA. Trimming at V came to 0 bases and at J to 5 bases, leaving 1 base not matched to a gene. The CDR3 sequence is 15 residues long. The CDR3 region is CASSLAGTGTGELFF. CDR3 DNA: TGTGCCAGCAGCTTAGCGGGGACAGGGACCGGGGAGCTGTTTTTT.

The chain couples TRBV21-1 to TRBJ2-1; the D segment call TRBD2 is taken from the table without a DNA check. TRBV21-1 is marked as a pseudogene. This CDR3 region has 22 residues. CDR3: CASSVSPRPICGRDESYNEQFF. The CDR3 bases are TGTGCCAGCAGCGTTTCCCCTCGCCCGATTTGCGGGCGGGACGAGTCCTACAATGAGCAGTTCTTC.

The chain links TRBV6-1 to TRBJ1-2; no clear D gene. CDR1 and CDR2 (germline): MNHNS, SASEGT. Trimming shortened V by 2 bases and J by 2 bases, and 6 bases separated the two germline ends. The CDR3 totals 13 residues. CDR3 region: CASSERMNYGYTF. The CDR3 DNA sequence: TGTGCCAGCAGTGAACGGATGAACTATGGCTACACCTTC.

Comments on this clone: In the same sample, other DNA sequences code for this CDR3. The rearrangement links TRBV11-2 to TRBJ1-5; no clear D. Germline assignment: CDR1 SGHAT and CDR2 FQNNGV. The length of the CDR3 is 13 residues. V dropped 1 base and J dropped 2 bases, with 3 bases sitting between them. The CDR3 DNA sequence: TGTGCCAGCAGCTTAGTGGGCAATCAGCCCCAGCATTTT. Translating gives CASSLVGNQPQHF. Drawing the rest from reference TRBV11-2 and TRBJ1-5, the complete variable domain is EAGVAQSPRYKIIEKRQSVAFWCNPISGHATLYWYQQILGQGPKLLIQFQNNGVVDDSQLPKDRFSAERLKGVDSTLKIQPAKLEDSAVYLCASSLVGNQPQHFGDGTRLSIL.

A note on this clone: The identical CDR3 is also encoded by other nucleotide sequences in the sample. In nucleotides, the CDR3 is TGTGCCAGCTCACCTACAGAATACGAGCAGTACTTC. Its protein product is CASSPTEYEQYF. The chain has TRBV18 and TRBJ2-7; D is unresolved. This CDR3 region has 12 residues. Germline lookup yields CDR1 KGHSH and CDR2 LQKENI. V lost 3 bases and J lost 4, with 7 bases in between.

This clone is a singleton in its sample. The chain uses TRBV10-3 and TRBJ2-3, with TRBD2 as a possible D gene (6 bases). Per germline, CDR1 ENHRY and CDR2 SYGVKD. The CDR3 contains 16 residues. V lost 0 bases and J lost 0, with 10 bases in between. The CDR3 spells CAISESNGGSTDTQYF. The CDR3 nucleotides read TGTGCCATCAGTGAGTCGAACGGAGGGAGCACAGATACGCAGTATTTT.

Notes on this clone: This specimen includes other DNA sequences encoding the same CDR3. The chain links TRBV5-1 to TRBJ2-5; D may be TRBD1 (5 bases). CDR1 is SGHRS and CDR2 is YFSETQ in the germline V gene. With 0 bases removed from V and 2 bases from J, the gap between germline ends came to 8 bases. There are 14 residues in the CDR3. The CDR3 sequence: CASSLAGSQETQYF. CDR3 coding DNA: TGCGCCAGCAGCTTGGCAGGGTCACAAGAGACCCAGTACTTC. The full variable domain, rest sourced from reference TRBV5-1 and TRBJ2-5, is KAGVTQTPRYLIKTRGQQVTLSCSPISGHRSVSWYQQTPGQGLQFLFEYFSETQRNKGNFPGRFSGRQFSNSRSEMNVSTLELGDSALYLCASSLAGSQETQYFGPGTRLLVL.

This chain joins TRBV7-8 and TRBJ1-4; D ambiguous. CDR1 and CDR2 (germline): SGHVS, FQNEAQ. With 4 bases removed from V and 4 bases from J, the gap between germline ends came to 13 bases. The CDR3 has 15 residues. The CDR3 spells CASSSGVGFNEKLFF. CDR3 bases: TGTGCCAGCAGCTCCGGGGTGGGTTTTAATGAAAAACTGTTTTTT. The full variable domain, its missing parts supplied by reference TRBV7-8 and TRBJ1-4, is GAGVSQSPRYKVAKRGQDVALRCDPISGHVSLFWYQQALGQGPEFLTYFQNEAQLDKSGLPSDRFFAERPEGSVSTLKIQRTQQEDSAVYLCASSSGVGFNEKLFFGSGTQLSVL.

In regard to this clone: Other DNA sequences in this specimen translate into the identical CDR3. CDR3 sequence reads: CASSLGGRGQETQYF. In DNA, the CDR3 is TGTGCCAGCAGCTTAGGTGGGCGGGGCCAAGAGACCCAGTACTTC. The rearrangement joins TRBV7-2 to TRBJ2-5, with D perhaps matching TRBD2 (6 bases). Trimming removed 1 base from V and 1 base from J, with 10 bases in between. The CDR3 contains 15 residues. Germline assignment: CDR1 SGHTA and CDR2 FQGNSA.

The chain has TRBV5-6 and TRBJ1-5; D might be TRBD1 (5 bases). The germline V gene encodes CDR1 SGHDT and CDR2 YYEEEE. Between the trimmed V and J ends, which lost 2 bases and 3 bases, there was a span of 9 bases. The CDR3 sequence is 14 residues long. The CDR3 spells CASSFGGDNQPQHF. In DNA, the CDR3 is TGTGCCAGCAGCTTCGGGGGGGACAATCAGCCCCAGCATTTT.

The chain uses TRBV7-2 and TRBJ2-3, with D perhaps TRBD2 (5 bases). The CDR3 has 16 residues. Germline V lookup: CDR1 SGHTA, CDR2 FQGNSA. V shed 1 base and J shed 2 bases, with 13 bases lying between them. CDR3 in amino acids: CASSLVERKATDTQYF. The DNA of the CDR3 is TGTGCCAGCAGCTTAGTCGAGCGGAAGGCCACAGATACGCAGTATTTT.